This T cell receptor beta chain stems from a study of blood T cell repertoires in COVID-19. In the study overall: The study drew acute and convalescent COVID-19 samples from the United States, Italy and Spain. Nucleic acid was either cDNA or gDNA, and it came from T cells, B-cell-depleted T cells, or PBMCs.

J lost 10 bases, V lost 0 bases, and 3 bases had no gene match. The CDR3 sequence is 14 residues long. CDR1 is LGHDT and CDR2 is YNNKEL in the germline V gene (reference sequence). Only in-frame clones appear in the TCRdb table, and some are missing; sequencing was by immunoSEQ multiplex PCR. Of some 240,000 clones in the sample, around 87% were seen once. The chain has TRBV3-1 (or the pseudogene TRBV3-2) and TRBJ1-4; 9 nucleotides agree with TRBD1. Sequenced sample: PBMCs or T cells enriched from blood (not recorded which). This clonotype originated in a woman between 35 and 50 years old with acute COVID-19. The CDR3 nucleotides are TGTGCCAGCAGCCAAGATGACAGGGGGGGAAAACTGTTTTTT. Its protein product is CASSQDDRGGKLFF.